This T cell receptor beta chain was captured by sequencing in a study of T cells in Graves' hyperthyroidism and ophthalmopathy. A few counts support this clonotype. From germline, CDR1 is DFQATT and CDR2 SNEGSKA (reference sequence). This CDR3 is built from 15 residues. Losses at the gene ends were 6 bases for V and 10 bases for J; bases not matched to a gene: 13. From RNA transcripts, TCR beta CDR3 regions were amplified. The study used the HTBI primer set for a first-round RT-PCR of the TCR CDR3. TCRdb recomputed calls from the multiplex PCR reads with MiXCR, one row per CDR3 protein. The sample yields a few hundred thousand distinct CDR3 sequences, just over 45% seen once.

The chain joins TRBV20-1 to TRBJ1-6; 9 nucleotides line up with TRBD1. The receptor comes from a woman aged 18 to 35 with Graves' hyperthyroidism. Sequenced sample: peripheral blood or thyroid tissue (not recorded which). CDR3 in DNA: TGCAGTGCCAATCCGGATGGGACAGGGAGGTCACCCCTCCACTTT. Amino acid sequence: CSANPDGTGRSPLHF.